These 28 T cell receptor beta chains were all obtained from the same sample, sequenced in a study of lymphopenia after photon versus proton radiotherapy. Here immunoSEQ multiplex PCR was the method, and the copy in TCRdb shows in-frame clones only, minus some. The repertoire holds 50,000 to 60,000 clones, 80% to 95% seen once, with around 17% in the top ten. Sequences were derived from peripheral blood, sampled from a patient treated with photon-based radiotherapy. The receptors were gathered from a woman aged 40 to 55 with cholangiocarcinoma.

The V call is TRBV11-2, the J call TRBJ1-2; TRBD1 matches at 8 bases. CDR1 is SGHAT and CDR2 is FQNNGV in the germline V gene. The trim removed 0 bases at V and 7 bases at J, leaving 7 bases unmatched. The CDR3 extends over 15 amino acids. Here the CDR3 DNA reads TGTGCCAGCAGCTTAGACCAGGGGGCGGTTGGTGGCTACACCTTC. Protein product: CASSLDQGAVGGYTF.

The CDR3 coding sequence is TGTGCCAGCAGTTTATGGACCCTAGCGGGGGTGCCCCCCTACGAGCAGTACTTC. Translated: CASSLWTLAGVPPYEQYF. The chain uses TRBV27 and TRBJ2-7; 10 nucleotides align to TRBD2. CDR1 MNHEY and CDR2 SMNVEV come from the germline V gene (reference sequence). V lost 1 base, J lost 2 bases, and 11 bases stayed unmatched. The CDR3 consists of 18 residues.

V usage is TRBV29-1 and J usage is TRBJ1-1, with unresolved D. CDR1 is SQVTM and CDR2 is ANQGSEA in the germline V gene. Trimming shortened V by 7 bases and J by 0 bases, and 15 bases separated the two germline ends. This CDR3 has 14 residues. As DNA, the CDR3 is TGCAGCGCTGGACTCTCGGCCATGAACACTGAAGCTTTCTTT. Translation: CSAGLSAMNTEAFF. Drawing the rest from reference TRBV29-1 and TRBJ1-1, the complete variable domain is SAVISQKPSRDICQRGTSLTIQCQVDSQVTMMFWYRQQPGQSLTLIATANQGSEATYESGFVIDKFPISRPNLTFSTLTVSNMSPEDSSIYLCSAGLSAMNTEAFFGQGTRLTVV.

The chain uses TRBV6-5 and TRBJ2-7, with no clear D. V was clipped by 2 bases and J by 5 bases, with 13 bases between them. The germline V gene encodes CDR1 MNHEY and CDR2 SVGAGI. The CDR3 length is 14 residues. The CDR3 reads CASSYMASTHEQYF. In DNA, the CDR3 is TGTGCCAGCAGTTACATGGCTTCAACCCACGAGCAGTACTTC.

V usage is TRBV19 and J usage is TRBJ2-3; maybe TRBD2 (5 bases). This CDR3 has 16 residues. The V gene lost 5 bases and the J gene lost 3 bases, with 18 bases spanning the gap. Per the germline V gene, CDR1 is LNHDA and CDR2 is SQIVND (reference sequence). In DNA, the CDR3 is TGTGCCAGTAGTTTCGGACGGAACCGAGGGACAGATACGCAGTATTTT. It yields the protein CASSFGRNRGTDTQYF. The full variable domain, in which reference TRBV19 and TRBJ2-3 provide the parts outside the CDR3, is DGGITQSPKYLFRKEGQNVTLSCEQNLNHDAMYWYRQDPGQGLRLIYYSQIVNDFQKGDIAEGYSVSREKKESFPLTVTSAQKNPTAFYLCASSFGRNRGTDTQYFGPGTRLTVL.

V is TRBV7-2 and J is TRBJ2-3; the match to TRBD2 covers 8 bases. The CDR3 consists of 15 residues. Germline lookup yields CDR1 SGHTA and CDR2 FQGNSA. The V segment lost 3 bases and the J segment 4 bases; nucleotides outside the gene matches: 6. The CDR3 is CASSLFGGGADTQYF. CDR3 in DNA: TGTGCCAGCAGCTTGTTCGGGGGGGGCGCAGATACGCAGTATTTT.

The chain has TRBV19 and TRBJ1-4; 7 bases align to TRBD1. Germline loops: CDR1 LNHDA, CDR2 SQIVND (reference sequence). V dropped 10 bases and J dropped 2; count of bases not matched to a gene: 4. The CDR3 loop spans 13 amino acids. In nucleotides, the CDR3 is TGTGCCACCCAACAGGGGACTAATGAAAAACTGTTTTTT. Translating it yields CATQQGTNEKLFF.

V usage is TRBV2 and J usage is TRBJ1-2, with no clear D. CDR1 is SNHLY and CDR2 is FYNNEI in the germline V gene. Deletions cut 7 bases from V and 2 bases from J, with 17 bases between. CDR3 length: 15 residues. The CDR3 reads CASKMIQSFNYGYTF. The CDR3 DNA follows: TGTGCCAGCAAGATGATACAGTCCTTCAACTATGGCTACACCTTC.

J is TRBJ1-1 and V is TRBV5-4, with D hard to call. Per the germline V gene, CDR1 is SGHNT and CDR2 is YYREEE (reference sequence). V gave up 6 bases and J gave up 5 bases, with 17 bases separating them. CDR3 size: 14 residues. DNA for the CDR3: TGTGCCAGCATACTGGATGTCTCTGGGACTGAAGCTTTCTTT. Its translation: CASILDVSGTEAFF.

The rearrangement joins TRBV10-2 to TRBJ2-4, with 13 bases matching TRBD2. CDR3 length: 11 amino acids. V was clipped by 6 bases and J by 16 bases; unmatched bases: 3. Germline V gene lookup returns CDR1 WSHSY and CDR2 SAAADI. For the CDR3, the DNA is TGCGCCAGCAGGGGGACTAGCGGGAAATACTTC. Protein product: CASRGTSGKYF.

The rearrangement joins TRBV6-6 to TRBJ2-5; TRBD1 matches at 8 bases. Germline CDR1 and CDR2: MNHNY and SVGAGI (reference sequence). Unmatched junction bases numbered 8, after V lost 3 bases and J lost 5 bases. CDR3 length: 15 residues. Here the CDR3 DNA reads TGTGCCAGCAGTTATACCAGGACAGGGCGGGAGACCCAGTACTTC. As protein: CASSYTRTGRETQYF.

The chain carries TRBV21-1 and TRBJ1-4. TRBV21-1 is a recognized pseudogene. This CDR3 comprises 17 residues. CDR3 sequence: CASSVKEGGRQNEKLFF. Written as DNA, the CDR3 is TGTGCCAGCAGCGTTAAAGAGGGGGGCAGGCAAAATGAAAAACTGTTTTTT.

This chain links TRBV21-1 with TRBJ2-7; the D call of TRBD2 is as the table states it, not checked on the DNA. TRBV21-1 is a pseudogene. The CDR3 runs to 17 residues. The CDR3 nucleotides read TGTGCCAGCAGCAAAGGGGCTAGGAGCGGGAGCTCCTACGAGCAGTACTTC. It codes for CASSKGARSGSSYEQYF.

This clone is a singleton in its sample. The gene calls are TRBV6-1 and TRBJ2-3; 10 bases agree with TRBD2. Germline V gene lookup returns CDR1 MNHNS and CDR2 SASEGT. J gave up 6 bases and V 1 base, and 13 bases lay outside the gene matches. The CDR3 loop spans 18 amino acids. CDR3 coding DNA: TGTGCCAGCAGTGAAGGTTGGGCACTTAGCGGGGGGTCGGATACGCAGTATTTT. Its protein is CASSEGWALSGGSDTQYF.

The CDR3 loop is CASSQVRGQPNTEAFF. The CDR3 DNA is TGCGCCAGCAGCCAAGTAAGGGGACAGCCGAACACTGAAGCTTTCTTT. This chain joins TRBV4-1 and TRBJ1-1; 7 bases are shared with TRBD1. Germline assignment: CDR1 MGHRA and CDR2 YSYEKL. The V gene end was trimmed by 1 base and the J gene end by 1 base; junction bases not matched to a gene: 6. The CDR3 is made up of 16 amino acids.

The V call is TRBV6-5, the J call TRBJ1-6; tentative D call: TRBD1 (5 bases). Trimming took 1 base from V and 8 from J, leaving 15 bases between them. This CDR3 spans 16 amino acids. Germline CDR1 MNHEY, CDR2 SVGAGI. DNA for the CDR3: TGTGCCAGCAGTTACTTTTCCTGGACAAACGATTCACCCCTCCACTTT. Its protein product is CASSYFSWTNDSPLHF.

The CDR3 protein is CASSPGLAGVREQFF. The CDR3 nucleotides read TGCGCCAGCAGCCCCGGACTAGCGGGAGTACGTGAGCAGTTCTTC. The chain has TRBV4-3 and TRBJ2-1, with 13 bases identical to TRBD2. This CDR3 is built from 15 residues. Germline loops: CDR1 LGHNA, CDR2 YSLEER. V shed 4 bases and J 9 bases; nucleotides not matched to a gene: 6.

The V gene is TRBV5-1, the J gene TRBJ1-2; no clear D gene. Trimming removed 0 bases at V and 6 bases at J, with 9 bases between. Germline CDR1 reads SGHRS; CDR2 reads YFSETQ. The CDR3 consists of 13 residues. The CDR3 DNA follows: TGCGCCAGCAGCTTGGTTTCAGATAATGGCTACACCTTC. It yields the protein CASSLVSDNGYTF.

The chain combines TRBV2 with TRBJ1-3, with a weak D call TRBD1 (5 bases). CDR1 is SNHLY, CDR2 FYNNEI, per germline. The CDR3 is made up of 15 amino acids. The V and J ends lost 4 bases and 1 base respectively, with 11 bases between them. In DNA, the CDR3 is TGTGCCAGCAGTGTTCAGGGAGGTTCTGGAAACACCATATATTTT. Its protein product is CASSVQGGSGNTIYF.

This chain connects TRBV5-8 to TRBJ1-2, with a tentative D call TRBD1 (6 bases). CDR3 length: 14 residues. Trimming took 2 bases from V and 8 from J, leaving 16 bases between them. From germline, CDR1 is SGHTS and CDR2 YDEGEE. The CDR3 nucleotides read TGTGCCAGCAGCTTTGGGGGGCGCATTGGAGGCTACACCTTC. This sequence encodes CASSFGGRIGGYTF. Full variable domain (missing parts from reference TRBV5-8 and TRBJ1-2): EAGVTQSPTHLIKTRGQQATLRCSPISGHTSVYWYQQALGLGLQFLLWYDEGEERNRGNFPPRFSGRQFPNYSSELNVNALELEDSALYLCASSFGGRIGGYTFGSGTRLTVV.

This sequence joins TRBV30 and TRBJ1-6, with D perhaps TRBD1 (6 bases). Trimming pared 2 bases from V and 0 bases from J, leaving 8 bases between. Per the germline V gene, CDR1 is GTSNPN and CDR2 is SVGIG (reference sequence). The CDR3 has 15 residues. The CDR3 region has the DNA TGTGCCTGGAGTCGGGACAACTCCTATAATTCACCCCTCCACTTT. Its translation is CAWSRDNSYNSPLHF.

This clone was counted between two and nine times. The genes are TRBV28 and TRBJ1-5; D not certain. From germline, CDR1 is MDHEN and CDR2 SYDVKM. The CDR3 is 12 residues long. Trimming took off 5 bases at V and 7 bases at J, with 9 bases between the two ends. CDR3 bases: TGTGCCAGCAGTCTCGCCCGACAGCCCCAGCATTTT. Residues: CASSLARQPQHF.

This clone came up once. The chain recombines TRBV30 with TRBJ2-2; TRBD2 aligns across 8 bases. CDR1 is GTSNPN, CDR2 SVGIG, per germline (reference sequence). With V trimmed by 8 bases and J by 4 bases, 12 bases remained unmatched. CDR3 size: 15 residues. The CDR3 nucleotides read TGTGCCACCCCCGAGACGGGGGGGCCCACCGGGGAGCTGTTTTTT. Amino acid sequence: CATPETGGPTGELFF. Combining the CDR3 with reference TRBV30 and TRBJ2-2 gives the whole variable domain SQTIHQWPATLVQPVGSPLSLECTVEGTSNPNLYWYRQAAGRGLQLLFYSVGIGQISSEVPQNLSASRPQDRQFILSSKKLLLSDSGFYLCATPETGGPTGELFFGEGSRLTVL.

The CDR3 loop is CATTDRAILRGEIQYF. The CDR3 nucleotides are TGTGCCACCACTGACAGGGCTATTCTTAGGGGTGAAATCCAGTACTTC. This chain connects TRBV7-2 to TRBJ2-5, with 7 bases that match TRBD1. V trimming: 10 bases; J trimming: 10 bases; junction bases outside the gene matches: 24. CDR1 is SGHTA, CDR2 FQGNSA, per germline. This CDR3 contains 16 residues.

This clone showed up just once. The V gene is TRBV11-2, the J gene TRBJ1-3, with 8 bases fitting TRBD1. Germline CDR1 SGHAT, CDR2 FQNNGV. This CDR3 has 19 amino acids. V was clipped by 2 bases and J by 1 base; unmatched bases: 13. Here the CDR3 reads CASSLLASAGGYSGNTIYF. In DNA form, the CDR3 reads TGTGCCAGCAGCTTATTAGCCTCCGCAGGGGGCTATTCTGGAAACACCATATATTTT.

The chain has TRBV5-1 and TRBJ1-1, with 10 bases lining up with TRBD1. The CDR3 is 14 amino acids. J gave up 4 bases and V 4 bases, and 4 bases lay outside the gene matches. Germline V gives CDR1 SGHRS, CDR2 YFSETQ. The CDR3 region is CASSDRGQSTEAFF. The CDR3, as DNA: TGCGCCAGCAGCGACAGGGGGCAGAGCACTGAAGCTTTCTTT.

This clone came up once. V and J are TRBV27 and TRBJ2-5; 7 bases align to TRBD1. The CDR3 consists of 16 residues. Looked up from germline, CDR1 is MNHEY and CDR2 is SMNVEV (reference sequence). V dropped 4 bases and J dropped 2; count of bases not matched to a gene: 10. CDR3 loop: CASSSHRPGQQETQYF. The CDR3 DNA reads as TGTGCCAGCAGTTCACATAGGCCGGGACAGCAAGAGACCCAGTACTTC.

The chain is built from TRBV14 and TRBJ1-1; D remains ambiguous. The germline gives CDR1 SGHDN, CDR2 FVKESK. V was trimmed by 1 base and J by 2 bases, leaving 5 bases between them. This CDR3 is built from 13 residues. The CDR3 nucleotides read TGTGCCAGCAGCCAAGGGGCCAACACTGAAGCTTTCTTT. The encoded protein is CASSQGANTEAFF.